This T cell receptor (beta chain) was documented in a study of metastatic and nonmetastatic thyroid tumors. This clone was counted many times. TCRdb re-clonotyped the PCR reads through MiXCR. The repertoire holds tens of thousands of clones, around 32% seen once, with approximately 30% in the top ten. V shed 4 bases and J shed 8 bases, with 9 bases lying between them. The germline V gene encodes CDR1 KGHSH and CDR2 LQKENI. This CDR3 contains 12 residues. No treatment had been given to any patient before thyroid surgery. The source is a female donor with papillary thyroid cancer or a benign thyroid nodule (not recorded which). Some clones in this sample may be carry-over from other donors' samples. Sequencing was carried out using blood. This chain joins TRBV18 and TRBJ2-1; D not certain. The CDR3 DNA follows: TGTGCCAGCTCACGAGCAACGGATGAGCAGTTCTTC. It specifies CASSRATDEQFF.